What follows are 30 T cell receptor beta chains derived from one specimen sequenced in a study of blood T cell repertoires in COVID-19. Generated by immunoSEQ multiplex PCR, the TCRdb table keeps only in-frame clones and is missing some. The sample has about 200,000 clones; over 80% are singletons. Source material: PBMCs or T cells enriched from blood (not recorded which). These receptors all come from a man younger than 40 who had recovered from COVID-19.

The chain links TRBV18 to TRBJ2-3; 7 positions match TRBD1. V trimming: 2 bases; J trimming: 4 bases; junction bases outside the gene matches: 12. This CDR3 comprises 17 residues. Germline CDR1 KGHSH, CDR2 LQKENI. In DNA form, the CDR3 reads TGTGCCAGCTCACCAACTACGACAGGGACGATGGCAGATACGCAGTATTTT. Translated: CASSPTTTGTMADTQYF.

The chain links TRBV6-1 to TRBJ2-7; D is perhaps TRBD1 (5 bases). Germline CDR1 MNHNS, CDR2 SASEGT. V was trimmed by 2 bases and J by 3 bases, leaving 11 bases between them. The CDR3 runs to 14 residues. The CDR3 spells CASSEFNRNYEQYF. The DNA for the CDR3 is TGTGCCAGCAGTGAATTTAACAGGAACTACGAGCAGTACTTC.

The chain couples TRBV13 to TRBJ2-1, with 13 bases aligning to TRBD2. The trim removed 4 bases at V and 5 bases at J, leaving 2 bases unmatched. CDR3 length: 15 amino acids. Per germline, CDR1 PRHDT and CDR2 FYEKMQ (reference sequence). The CDR3 is CASSSGLAGDNEQFF. CDR3 nucleotide sequence: TGTGCCAGCAGCTCCGGACTAGCGGGAGACAATGAGCAGTTCTTC.

V usage is TRBV24-1 and J usage is TRBJ2-1; 16 nucleotides align to TRBD2. V lost 3 bases and J lost 10; bases outside the gene matches: 8. The CDR3 runs to 17 residues. Germline V gene sequence: CDR1 KGHDR, CDR2 SFDVKD. The CDR3 DNA reads TGTGCCACCAGTGATACGATTTCGGGACTAGCGGGGGGGGAGCAGTTCTTC. As protein: CATSDTISGLAGGEQFF.

The J gene is TRBJ2-2, the V gene TRBV27; D is ambiguous. V lost 1 base, J lost 2 bases, and 14 bases lay in between. This CDR3 is built from 17 residues. The germline gives CDR1 MNHEY, CDR2 SMNVEV (reference sequence). CDR3 sequence reads: CASSLYSRSFNTGELFF. CDR3 nucleotides: TGTGCCAGCAGTTTATATTCCCGGAGCTTTAACACCGGGGAGCTGTTTTTT.

This clone appeared once. The chain has TRBV5-4 and TRBJ2-7, with 9 bases lining up with TRBD2. The V segment lost 4 bases and the J segment 7 bases; nucleotides outside the gene matches: 12. The length of the CDR3 is 15 residues. Germline V CDR1 and CDR2: SGHNT, YYREEE (reference sequence). CDR3 region: CASSAGLAEGREQYF. In DNA, the CDR3 is TGTGCCAGCAGCGCGGGACTAGCAGAGGGGAGGGAGCAGTACTTC.

CDR3 in DNA: TGTGCCAGTAGTCCCGACAGTATCAAAGCTTTCTTT. Translated: CASSPDSIKAFF. The chain recombines TRBV19 with TRBJ1-1; tentative D call: TRBD1 (5 bases). Germline CDR1 LNHDA, CDR2 SQIVND (reference sequence). The CDR3 consists of 12 residues. Trimming pared 5 bases from V and 9 bases from J, leaving 13 bases between.

This clone showed up just once. This chain links TRBV5-4 with TRBJ2-1; the match to TRBD2 covers 9 bases. The CDR3 covers 16 residues. Unmatched junction bases numbered 14, after V lost 4 bases and J lost 9 bases. Germline V gene sequence: CDR1 SGHNT, CDR2 YYREEE (reference sequence). The CDR3 DNA sequence: TGTGCCAGCAGCCCCCTTGGGCTAGCGGGACATAGTGAGCAGTTCTTC. As protein: CASSPLGLAGHSEQFF.

This chain connects TRBV5-1 to TRBJ2-2, with D perhaps matching TRBD2 (5 bases). V lost 4 bases, J lost 0 bases, and 7 bases lay in between. CDR3 size: 14 residues. Germline CDR1 reads SGHRS; CDR2 reads YFSETQ. The CDR3 is CASSAGTNTGELFF. The CDR3 DNA reads as TGCGCCAGCAGCGCCGGGACGAACACCGGGGAGCTGTTTTTT.

J is TRBJ2-1 and V is TRBV2; 8 bases align to TRBD2. Germline-derived CDR1 and CDR2 are SNHLY and FYNNEI. This CDR3 spans 16 amino acids. The V gene end was trimmed by 7 bases and the J gene end by 4 bases; junction bases not matched to a gene: 12. CDR3 loop: CASKTNGRAGYNEQFF. In DNA form, the CDR3 reads TGTGCCAGCAAAACGAACGGGAGGGCGGGATACAATGAGCAGTTCTTC.

The chain combines TRBV30 with TRBJ2-2, with D possibly TRBD1 on 5 matching bases. CDR3 length: 13 residues. Trimming removed 5 bases from V and 1 base from J, with 8 bases in between. CDR1 is GTSNPN and CDR2 is SVGIG in the germline V gene (reference sequence). In DNA, the CDR3 is TGTGCCTGGCTAAGGGGGAACACCGGGGAGCTGTTTTTT. Protein product: CAWLRGNTGELFF.

This chain uses TRBV27 with TRBJ1-5; D is undetermined. This CDR3 is 16 amino acids long. The V end lost 0 bases, the J end lost 1 base, and 10 bases lay between the germline ends. Germline lookup yields CDR1 MNHEY and CDR2 SMNVEV (reference sequence). The chain's CDR3 is CASSLSSGLSNQPQHF. The CDR3 region has the DNA TGTGCCAGCAGTTTATCGAGCGGGTTAAGCAATCAGCCCCAGCATTTT.

The CDR3 loop is CASSQLSGLAGGNYEQYF. The CDR3, as DNA: TGTGCCAGCAGCCAATTATCGGGACTAGCGGGGGGCAACTACGAGCAGTACTTC. The rearrangement uses TRBV4-2 and TRBJ2-7; 15 bases are a match to TRBD2. Germline trimming cut 2 bases from V and 3 bases from J; bases unmatched to any gene: 8. Germline V CDR1 and CDR2: LGHNA, YNFKEQ. The CDR3 extends over 18 amino acids.

The chain combines TRBV7-2 with TRBJ2-2; 10 bases match TRBD2. The V and J ends lost 1 base and 5 bases, in that order; junction bases with no gene match: 10. The CDR3 has 18 amino acids. CDR1 and CDR2 from the germline V gene are SGHTA and FQGNSA. The CDR3 DNA reads TGTGCCAGCAGCTTAGACTCCCTAGCGGGAGCAAGGACCGGGGAGCTGTTTTTT. Amino acid sequence: CASSLDSLAGARTGELFF.

The V gene is TRBV5-1, the J gene TRBJ2-1, with a weak D call TRBD1 (5 bases). Germline assignment: CDR1 SGHRS and CDR2 YFSETQ. The CDR3 loop spans 15 amino acids. V was pared by 4 bases and J by 1 base, with 12 bases between. DNA for the CDR3: TGCGCCAGCAGCCCCGAGCAGGGTTCCTACAATGAGCAGTTCTTC. This encodes CASSPEQGSYNEQFF.

V usage is TRBV2 and J usage is TRBJ1-1; the match to TRBD1 covers 8 bases. The CDR3 covers 13 residues. Germline V gene data show CDR1 as SNHLY and CDR2 as FYNNEI. The V segment lost 6 bases and the J segment 4 bases; nucleotides outside the gene matches: 4. This chain's CDR3 is CASRDTGGTEAFF. In DNA, the CDR3 is TGTGCCAGCAGAGATACAGGGGGCACTGAAGCTTTCTTT.

The chain employs TRBV3-1 (or the pseudogene TRBV3-2) and TRBJ2-5; TRBD2 aligns across 8 bases. CDR1 and CDR2 (germline): LGHDT, YNNKEL (reference sequence). V lost 10 bases, J lost 5 bases, and 15 bases stayed unmatched. CDR3 length equals 15 residues. In nucleotides, the CDR3 is TGTGCCACTATGAGCGGGGGTAAACTCGGGGAGACCCAGTACTTC. It translates to CATMSGGKLGETQYF.

V is TRBV6-2 or TRBV6-3 and J is TRBJ1-1, with D unclear. In germline, CDR1 is MNHEY, CDR2 SVGEGT. The CDR3 is 17 residues long. V was shortened by 2 bases and J by 4 bases, with 20 bases between the two germline ends. Here the CDR3 DNA reads TGTGCCAGCAGTTACCTGGCAGAGGAAGGTCCGAGCACTGAAGCTTTCTTT. Translating it yields CASSYLAEEGPSTEAFF.

The rearrangement uses TRBV5-1 and TRBJ1-6; possible D gene TRBD1, 5 bases. CDR1 is SGHRS, CDR2 YFSETQ, per germline. The V end was cut by 4 bases, the J end by 5 bases, with 10 bases between. The length of the CDR3 is 14 residues. The CDR3 protein is CASSQRGDNSPLHF. Here the CDR3 DNA reads TGCGCCAGCAGCCAGCGGGGGGATAATTCACCCCTCCACTTT.

V gene TRBV7-9 combines with J gene TRBJ1-2, with D possibly being TRBD1 (5 bases). CDR1 SEHNR and CDR2 FQNEAQ come from the germline V gene (reference sequence). The V end was cut by 0 bases, the J end by 3 bases, with 8 bases between. The CDR3 extends over 14 amino acids. The CDR3 loop is CASSLAGRDYGYTF. CDR3 DNA: TGTGCCAGCAGCTTAGCGGGCAGGGACTATGGCTACACCTTC. The full variable domain, in which reference TRBV7-9 and TRBJ1-2 provide the parts outside the CDR3, is DTGVSQNPRHKITKRGQNVTFRCDPISEHNRLYWYRQTLGQGPEFLTYFQNEAQLEKSRLLSDRFSAERPKGSFSTLEIQRTEQGDSAMYLCASSLAGRDYGYTFGSGTRLTVV.

V and J are TRBV19 and TRBJ2-1; 12 positions match TRBD2. This CDR3 is 13 amino acids long. V dropped 7 bases and J dropped 9; count of bases not matched to a gene: 4. Germline lookup yields CDR1 LNHDA and CDR2 SQIVND (reference sequence). The CDR3 is CASTPGLAGEQFF. In DNA, the CDR3 is TGTGCCAGTACCCCGGGACTAGCGGGTGAGCAGTTCTTC.

The rearrangement links TRBV29-1 to TRBJ2-5; D unresolved. The CDR3 length is 11 residues. V was trimmed by 8 bases and J by 5 bases, leaving 12 bases between them. Germline CDR1 and CDR2: SQVTM and ANQGSEA. DNA of the CDR3: TGCAGCTGGGTCGAGAGGGAGACCCAGTACTTC. Translating gives CSWVERETQYF.

This chain connects TRBV5-5 to TRBJ1-1; TRBD1 is a possible D gene (6 bases). Germline lookup yields CDR1 SGHKS and CDR2 YYEKEE (reference sequence). CDR3 size: 14 residues. Trimming stripped 5 bases from V and 0 bases from J, with 11 bases between. CDR3 sequence (DNA): TGTGCCAGCAGGATGGGGGGGCTGAACACTGAAGCTTTCTTT. It codes for CASRMGGLNTEAFF.

V and J are TRBV6-2 or TRBV6-3 and TRBJ2-1; D ambiguous. Trimming cost V 4 bases and J 15 bases, with 13 bases left between them. There are 11 residues in the CDR3. CDR1 is MNHEY and CDR2 is SVGEGT in the germline V gene. Written as DNA, the CDR3 is TGTGCCAGCAGTTCTGGTCCTGGGCGGTTCTTC. This sequence encodes CASSSGPGRFF.

This rearrangement joins TRBV30 to TRBJ2-3; 14 nucleotides match TRBD2. Germline V gene lookup returns CDR1 GTSNPN and CDR2 SVGIG (reference sequence). The CDR3 has 14 amino acids. The V and J ends lost 8 bases and 1 base, in that order; junction bases with no gene match: 2. CDR3 DNA: TGTGCCGCGGGACTAGCGGGGGGCACAGATACGCAGTATTTT. Translating gives CAAGLAGGTDTQYF.

The chain recombines TRBV13 with TRBJ2-1; D remains unclear. V lost 0 bases and J lost 0, with 6 bases in between. CDR1 is PRHDT and CDR2 is FYEKMQ in the germline V gene (reference sequence). CDR3 length: 15 residues. The CDR3 DNA reads TGTGCCAGCAGCTTAGGGCGGTCCTCCTACAATGAGCAGTTCTTC. Its protein is CASSLGRSSYNEQFF. Full variable domain (remainder filled in from reference TRBV13 and TRBJ2-1): AAGVIQSPRHLIKEKRETATLKCYPIPRHDTVYWYQQGPGQDPQFLISFYEKMQSDKGSIPDRFSAQQFSDYHSELNMSSLELGDSALYFCASSLGRSSYNEQFFGPGTRLTVL.

Of note for this clone: Since a much larger clone is just one base distant, this may be a read error. The CDR3 is CASSPLTATNEKLFF. CDR3 in DNA: TGTGCCAGCAGCCCGTTGACAGCAACTAATGAAAAACTGTTTTTT. This chain joins TRBV4-2 and TRBJ1-4, with a tentative D call TRBD1 (5 bases). Trimming removed 4 bases from V and 0 bases from J, with 9 bases in between. The CDR3 sequence is 15 residues long. Germline CDR1 reads LGHNA; CDR2 reads YNFKEQ.

This clone has just one count. The chain carries TRBV2 and TRBJ1-6, with unresolved D. The CDR3 runs 15 residues. Germline V CDR1 and CDR2: SNHLY, FYNNEI. The germline V and J ends were trimmed by 8 bases and 4 bases, with 15 bases remaining between them. CDR3 loop: CASRTRMGYNSPLHF. As DNA, the CDR3 is TGTGCCAGCCGGACTAGAATGGGTTATAATTCACCCCTCCACTTT.

This chain connects TRBV7-2 to TRBJ2-1, with 8 bases lining up with TRBD2. V was clipped by 5 bases and J by 2 bases; unmatched bases: 8. This CDR3 region has 16 residues. Germline lookup yields CDR1 SGHTA and CDR2 FQGNSA. The CDR3 loop is CASSLEATSAYNEQFF. The CDR3 nucleotides read TGTGCCAGCAGCCTCGAAGCGACTAGCGCCTACAATGAGCAGTTCTTC.

This clone showed up just once. The rearrangement joins TRBV30 to TRBJ1-2, with 8 bases fitting TRBD1. The germline CDR1 and CDR2 sequences are GTSNPN and SVGIG (reference sequence). The length of the CDR3 is 14 residues. The junction had 10 bases not matched to a gene; V was cut back by 5 bases and J by 5 bases. The CDR3: CAWEIERQGYGYTF. The DNA of the CDR3 is TGTGCCTGGGAAATCGAGCGACAGGGGTATGGCTACACCTTC.